The clone carrying this TCR beta chain occurred a few times. Unmatched junction bases numbered 2, after V lost 2 bases and J lost 4 bases. Germline V lookup: CDR1 GTSNPN, CDR2 SVGIG (reference sequence). The CDR3 is 13 residues long. This entry is derived from a study of blood T cell repertoires in COVID-19. Data came from immunoSEQ multiplex PCR; TCRdb stores just in-frame clones and leaves some out. The sample yields over 400,000 clones, 70% to 90% seen once. Sequencing was carried out using peripheral blood. V is TRBV30 and J is TRBJ1-2, with TRBD1 matching over 9 bases. The clonotype originates from a human donor in a cohort sampled during active COVID-19. CDR3 loop: CAWSTGGGYGYTF. CDR3 DNA: TGTGCCTGGAGTACAGGGGGCGGCTATGGCTACACCTTC.